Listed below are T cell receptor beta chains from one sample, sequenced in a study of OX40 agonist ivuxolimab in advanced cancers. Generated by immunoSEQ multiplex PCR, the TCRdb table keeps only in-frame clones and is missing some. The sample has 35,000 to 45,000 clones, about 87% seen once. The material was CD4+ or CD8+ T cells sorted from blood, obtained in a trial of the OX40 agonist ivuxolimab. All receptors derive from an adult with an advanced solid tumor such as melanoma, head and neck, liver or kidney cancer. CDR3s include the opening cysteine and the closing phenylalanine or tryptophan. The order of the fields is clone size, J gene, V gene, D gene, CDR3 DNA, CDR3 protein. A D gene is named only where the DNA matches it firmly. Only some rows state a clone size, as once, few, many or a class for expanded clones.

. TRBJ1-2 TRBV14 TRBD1 TGTGCCAGCAGCCAGGCGGACAGGGTTAGAGGCTACACCTTC CASSQADRVRGYTF
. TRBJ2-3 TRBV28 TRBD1 TGTGCCAGCAGGAGACAGGGCGGGACAGATACGCAGTATTTT CASRRQGGTDTQYF
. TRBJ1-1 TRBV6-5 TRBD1 TGTGCCAGCAGAACCCTTGACAGGGTTTGGGCTGAAGCTTTCTTT CASRTLDRVWAEAFF
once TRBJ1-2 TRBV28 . TGTGCCAGCAGCTTGAAAGCTAACTATGGCTACACCTTC CASSLKANYGYTF
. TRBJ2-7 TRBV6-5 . TGTGCCAGCCGGGAGAACGCCTACGAGCAGTACTTC CASRENAYEQYF
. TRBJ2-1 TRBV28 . TGTGCCAGCAGTTTATCAGTGTTTGAGCAGTTCTTC CASSLSVFEQFF
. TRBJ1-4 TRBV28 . TGTGCCAGCAGTTTAATCAGGCCGCGGGAAAAACTGTTTTTT CASSLIRPREKLFF
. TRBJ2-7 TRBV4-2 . TGTGCCAGCAGCTTGGTAGGGAGGCGGGTAACCTACGAGCAGTACTTC CASSLVGRRVTYEQYF
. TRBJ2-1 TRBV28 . TGTGCCAGCAGTTCGACCCGGGCGGGATACAATGAGCAGTTCTTC CASSSTRAGYNEQFF
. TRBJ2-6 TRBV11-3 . TGTGCCAGCAGCTTGGACAGCCGATTCTCTGGGGCCAACGTCCTGACTTTC CASSLDSRFSGANVLTF
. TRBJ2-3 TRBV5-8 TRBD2 TGTGCCAGCAACCCGACTAGCGGGAGGGTGGCAGATACGCAGTATTTT CASNPTSGRVADTQYF
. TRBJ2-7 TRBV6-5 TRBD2 TGTGCCAGCACCAGGGGACTAGCGGGCCACGAGCAGTACTTC CASTRGLAGHEQYF
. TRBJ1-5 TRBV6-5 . TGTGCCAGCAGCTCCGTACAGAATCAGCCCCAGCATTTT CASSSVQNQPQHF
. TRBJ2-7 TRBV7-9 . TGTGCCAGCAGTCTTATGGGGGTCGAGCAGTACTTC CASSLMGVEQYF
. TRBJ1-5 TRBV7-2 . TGTGCCAGCAGCTTAGGGGCAGGGGAACTTCAGCCCCAGCATTTT CASSLGAGELQPQHF
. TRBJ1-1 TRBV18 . TGTGCCAGCTCACCCAGTACCACTGAAGCTTTCTTT CASSPSTTEAFF
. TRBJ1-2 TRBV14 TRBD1 TGTGCCAGCAGCCGCCCCGGACAGGGAAGTTTCGGCTACACCTTC CASSRPGQGSFGYTF
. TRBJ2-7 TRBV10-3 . TGTGCCATCAGTGAAGGCCCGTACGAGCAGTACTTC CAISEGPYEQYF
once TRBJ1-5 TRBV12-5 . TGTGCTAGTGGTTTCTTCGGGGATCGTCAGCCCCAGCATTTT CASGFFGDRQPQHF
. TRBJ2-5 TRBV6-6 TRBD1 TGTGCCAGCAACAGGGGAGAGACCCAGTACTTC CASNRGETQYF
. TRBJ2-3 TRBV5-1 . TGCGCCAGCAGCTTTAAGGGGGACACAGATACGCAGTATTTT CASSFKGDTDTQYF
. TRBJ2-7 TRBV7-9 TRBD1 TGTGCCAGCGAACCGGGACAGGGTCAATCCTACGAGCAGTACTTC CASEPGQGQSYEQYF
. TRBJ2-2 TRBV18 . TGTGCCAGCTCACCACCGGCCAGAAACACCGGGGAGCTGTTTTTT CASSPPARNTGELFF
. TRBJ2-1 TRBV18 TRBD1 TGTGCCAGCTCGGGGACAGGGTATCACAATGAGCAGTTCTTC CASSGTGYHNEQFF
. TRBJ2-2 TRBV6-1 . TGTGCCAGCAGTGGAGCCGGAGTGACCGGGGAGCTGTTTTTT CASSGAGVTGELFF
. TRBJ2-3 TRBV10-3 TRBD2 TGTGCCATCAGTAAAGAGCGGGAGGTGAATACAGATACGCAGTATTTT CAISKEREVNTDTQYF